The TCR beta chain under discussion was sequenced for a study of cytomegalovirus exposure and HLA in healthy donors. Overall study context: The roughly 110 validation repertoires were reported in a later analysis to have been generated on the same platform as the 666 first-cohort repertoires. General study points: Most sequenced TCRs were rare (though some public TCRs occurred in many donors). There were a few CMV-associated chains whose specificity for CMV antigens was confirmed in vitro.

A note on this clone: Its antigen is unidentified.

The protocol was immunoSEQ multiplex PCR, while the TCRdb copy is restricted to in-frame clones and leaves out a portion. The profile covers some 130,000 clones, with 94% appearing a single time and 1.5% to 2% taken by the ten largest. This receptor was taken from a young man in good health and CMV-seropositive. The sequenced material came from PBMCs.

This CDR3 reads CASSLRGTQYF. The CDR3 coding sequence is TGTGCCAGCAGCCTTCGAGGCACGCAGTATTTT. The rearrangement uses TRBV11-2 and TRBJ2-3; D is unclear. The CDR3 is 11 amino acids. V shed 5 bases and J shed 9 bases, with 9 bases lying between them. CDR1 SGHAT and CDR2 FQNNGV come from the germline V gene.